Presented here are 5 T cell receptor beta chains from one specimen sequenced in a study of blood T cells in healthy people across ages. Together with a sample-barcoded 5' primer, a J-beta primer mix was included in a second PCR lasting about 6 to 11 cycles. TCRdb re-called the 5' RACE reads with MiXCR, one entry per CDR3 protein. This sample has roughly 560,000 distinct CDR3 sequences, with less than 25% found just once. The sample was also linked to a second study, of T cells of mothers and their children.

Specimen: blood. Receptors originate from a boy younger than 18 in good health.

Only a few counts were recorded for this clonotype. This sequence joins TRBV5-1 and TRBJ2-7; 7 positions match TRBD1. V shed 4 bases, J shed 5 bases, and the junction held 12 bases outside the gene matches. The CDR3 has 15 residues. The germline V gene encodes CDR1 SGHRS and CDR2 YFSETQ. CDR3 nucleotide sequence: TGCGCCAGCAGCACTTCGACAGGGTCAGTAAACGAGCAGTACTTC. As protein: CASSTSTGSVNEQYF. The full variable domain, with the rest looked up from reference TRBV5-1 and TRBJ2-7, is KAGVTQTPRYLIKTRGQQVTLSCSPISGHRSVSWYQQTPGQGLQFLFEYFSETQRNKGNFPGRFSGRQFSNSRSEMNVSTLELGDSALYLCASSTSTGSVNEQYFGPGTRLTVT.

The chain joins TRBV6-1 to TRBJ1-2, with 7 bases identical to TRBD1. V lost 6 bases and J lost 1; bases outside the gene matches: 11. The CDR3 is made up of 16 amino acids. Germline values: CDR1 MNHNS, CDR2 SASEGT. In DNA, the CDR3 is TGTGCCAGCAGAGACTATTCCCGGGACAGTAACTATGGCTACACCTTC. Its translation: CASRDYSRDSNYGYTF.

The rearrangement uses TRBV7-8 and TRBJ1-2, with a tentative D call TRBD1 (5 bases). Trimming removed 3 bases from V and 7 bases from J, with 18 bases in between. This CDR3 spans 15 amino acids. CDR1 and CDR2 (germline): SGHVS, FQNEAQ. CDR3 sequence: CASSLRQRPTIGYTF. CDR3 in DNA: TGTGCCAGCAGCTTGAGACAGAGACCTACTATTGGCTACACCTTC.

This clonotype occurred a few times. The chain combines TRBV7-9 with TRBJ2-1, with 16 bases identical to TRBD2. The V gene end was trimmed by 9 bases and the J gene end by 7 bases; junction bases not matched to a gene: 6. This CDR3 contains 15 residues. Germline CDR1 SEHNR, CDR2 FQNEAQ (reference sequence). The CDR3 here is CASGTSGGERNEQFF. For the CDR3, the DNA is TGTGCCAGTGGGACTAGCGGGGGGGAGCGGAATGAGCAGTTCTTC.

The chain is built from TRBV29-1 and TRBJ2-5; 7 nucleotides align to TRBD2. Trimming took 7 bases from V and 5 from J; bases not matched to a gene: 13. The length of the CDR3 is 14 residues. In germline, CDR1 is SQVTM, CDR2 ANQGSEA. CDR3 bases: TGCAGCGCACAAGCTAGACTAGCTCGGGAGACCCAGTACTTC. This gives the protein CSAQARLARETQYF.